The 3 T cell receptor beta chains below come from one sample, sequenced in a study of T-cell memory formation after mild COVID-19. TCRdb recomputed calls from the 5' RACE reads with MiXCR, one row per CDR3 protein. The sample has about 210,000 distinct CDR3 sequences, about 10% seen once. Material: PBMCs or a T cell subset sorted from them (not recorded which). Every receptor here comes from a young man who had mild COVID-19 (a few samples of this study predate the infection). Cell type and time point are not known.

This clonotype was seen more than once but under ten times. The chain links TRBV20-1 to TRBJ2-5; TRBD2 aligns across 10 bases. This CDR3 is built from 15 residues. J gave up 0 bases and V 0 bases, and 1 base lay outside the gene matches. Germline CDR1 DFQATT, CDR2 SNEGSKA (reference sequence). The CDR3 nucleotides are TGCAGTGCTAGAGATACTAGCGGGGACCAAGAGACCCAGTACTTC. Translated: CSARDTSGDQETQYF.

This clonotype appeared a few times. This CDR3 reads CASSRGQVGYGYTF. In nucleotides, the CDR3 is TGTGCCAGCAGCCGGGGACAGGTCGGCTATGGCTACACCTTC. The J gene is TRBJ1-2, the V gene TRBV3-1; 8 positions agree with TRBD1. Germline CDR1 LGHDT, CDR2 YNNKEL (reference sequence). Trimming removed 4 bases from V and 4 bases from J; junction bases left unmatched: 5. The CDR3 is 14 residues long. The whole variable domain, filled in from reference TRBV3-1 and TRBJ1-2, reads DTAVSQTPKYLVTQMGNDKSIKCEQNLGHDTMYWYKQDSKKFLKIMFSYNNKELIINETVPNRFSPKSPDKAHLNLHINSLELGDSAVYFCASSRGQVGYGYTFGSGTRLTVV.

This clonotype came up a few times. The V gene is TRBV20-1, the J gene TRBJ2-3; D ambiguous. Trimming stripped 6 bases from V and 5 bases from J, with 12 bases between. CDR3 length: 12 residues. Germline lookup yields CDR1 DFQATT and CDR2 SNEGSKA (reference sequence). CDR3 protein: CSAALVRDTQYF. For the CDR3, the DNA is TGCAGTGCCGCCCTTGTGAGAGATACGCAGTATTTT.